This TCR beta chain was sequenced for a study of shared clonotypes between healthy human individuals. The CDR3 sequence is 17 residues long. Germline V gene sequence: CDR1 SGHTA, CDR2 FQGNSA. Trimming cost V 1 base and J 5 bases; bases outside gene matches: 12. Study-level results: Naive subsets generally exceeded memory subsets in estimated richness. In four donors, around 4.5% of naive CD4 clonotypes appeared in common. Clonotype sharing across donors was expected to vary with sequencing depth.

Samples underwent the assay at deep level. The protocol was immunoSEQ multiplex PCR, while the TCRdb copy is restricted to in-frame clones and leaves out a portion. The table includes approximately 2.4 million clones, approximately 94% detected once. Notes on this clone: The antigen is unknown.

This sequence was found in a man aged 18 to 29 in good health. The rearrangement links TRBV7-2 to TRBJ1-1; 8 nucleotides line up with TRBD1. The sample comprised naive CD4+ T cells sorted from blood. Regarding subset: CD45RA+ positively selected. Here the CDR3 reads CASSLVQGAMSWTEAFF. CDR3 DNA sequence: TGTGCCAGCAGCTTAGTCCAGGGGGCGATGTCTTGGACTGAAGCTTTCTTT.